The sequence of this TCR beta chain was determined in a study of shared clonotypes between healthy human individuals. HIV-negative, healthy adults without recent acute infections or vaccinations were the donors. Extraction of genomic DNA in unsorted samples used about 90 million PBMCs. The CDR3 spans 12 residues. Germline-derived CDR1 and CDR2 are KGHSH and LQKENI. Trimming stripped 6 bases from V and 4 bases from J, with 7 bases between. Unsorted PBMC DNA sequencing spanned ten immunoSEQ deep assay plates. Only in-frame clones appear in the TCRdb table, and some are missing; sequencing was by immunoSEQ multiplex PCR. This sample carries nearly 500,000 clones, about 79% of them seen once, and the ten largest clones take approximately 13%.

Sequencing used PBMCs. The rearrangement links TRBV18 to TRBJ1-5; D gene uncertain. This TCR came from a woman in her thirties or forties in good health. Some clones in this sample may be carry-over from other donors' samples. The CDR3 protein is CASSGDNQPQHF. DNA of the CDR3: TGTGCCAGCTCGGGAGATAATCAGCCCCAGCATTTT. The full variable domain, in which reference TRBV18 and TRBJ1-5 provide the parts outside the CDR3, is NAGVMQNPRHLVRRRGQEARLRCSPMKGHSHVYWYRQLPEEGLKFMVYLQKENIIDESGMPKERFSAEFPKEGPSILRIQQVVRGDSAAYFCASSGDNQPQHFGDGTRLSIL.